Presented here are 26 T cell receptor beta chains from one specimen sequenced in a study of regulatory T cells in long-lasting Graves disease. Documented time point: newly diagnosed GD, antithyroid drugs for less than 3 months. RNA isolated from PBMCs was used to make the TCR library. HTBI primers from iRepertoire and Arm-PCR of CDR3 regions yielded the TCR beta libraries. TCRdb recomputed calls from the multiplex PCR reads with MiXCR, one row per CDR3 protein. The data hold some 400,000 distinct CDR3 sequences, with 14% to 15% observed a single time. This same sample was also taken into another study, of T cells in Graves' hyperthyroidism and ophthalmopathy.

The input for sequencing was peripheral blood mononuclear cells (PBMCs), taken at new diagnosis, from a patient treated with antithyroid drugs. Every receptor here comes from a woman younger than 45 with Graves disease.

The chain combines TRBV6-1 with TRBJ1-2; no clear D. Trimming pared 6 bases from V and 2 bases from J, leaving 16 bases between. Germline V lookup: CDR1 MNHNS, CDR2 SASEGT. CDR3 length equals 15 residues. This CDR3 is CASRPEWQTNYGYTF. In nucleotides, the CDR3 is TGTGCCAGCAGGCCCGAGTGGCAGACAAACTATGGCTACACCTTC.

This clonotype showed up just a few times. At one end, the junction sequence differs from germline, possibly due to a read error. The chain has TRBV4-1 and TRBJ2-4; 7 bases are shared with TRBD2. The CDR3 totals 18 residues. Germline V CDR1 and CDR2: MGHRA, YSYEKL. The CDR3 loop is CASRQGRGGSLPKNIQYF. CDR3 bases: TGCGCCAGCAGGCAAGGAAGGGGCGGGAGTCTCCCCAAAAACATTCAGTACTTC.

With respect to this clonotype: A much larger clone differs from this one at a single base, so this may be a read error. The CDR3 reads CASTLAGNEQFF. DNA for the CDR3: TGTGCCAGCACCCTAGCTGGGAATGAGCAGTTCTTC. The V and J genes are TRBV28 and TRBJ2-1; possibly TRBD2 for D (5 bases). The germline V gene has CDR1 MDHEN and CDR2 SYDVKM. This CDR3 has 12 residues. With 7 bases removed from V and 7 bases from J, the gap between germline ends came to 11 bases.

Regarding this clonotype: Given a much more abundant clone one base away, this may be a read error. The chain is built from TRBV12-3 or TRBV12-4 and TRBJ2-7; 7 bases are a match to TRBD1. The CDR3 spans 13 residues. Trimming cost V 6 bases and J 5 bases; bases outside gene matches: 7. CDR3 sequence reads: CASSRTGTNEQYF. The DNA of the CDR3 is TGTGCCAGCAGCCGGACAGGTACCAACGAGCAGTACTTC.

In its sample, this clonotype was seen a few times. The chain couples TRBV7-3 to TRBJ2-2, with a possible D match to TRBD2 (6 bases). Trimming shortened V by 5 bases and J by 1 base, and 14 bases separated the two germline ends. CDR1 is SGHTA and CDR2 is FQGTGA in the germline V gene. CDR3 length: 16 amino acids. For the CDR3, the DNA is TGTGCCAGCAGCCCCCCGGGACTCGAGAACACCGGGGAGCTGTTTTTT. Translating gives CASSPPGLENTGELFF.

The rearrangement links TRBV5-4 to TRBJ2-5; 7 bases map to TRBD1. The CDR3 length is 16 residues. From germline, CDR1 is SGHNT and CDR2 YYREEE (reference sequence). J lost 5 bases, V lost 3 bases, and 13 bases had no gene match. The CDR3 reads CASSSPGQDARETQYF. CDR3 nucleotides: TGTGCCAGCAGCTCCCCCGGACAGGATGCTCGGGAGACCCAGTACTTC. Full variable domain (missing parts from reference TRBV5-4 and TRBJ2-5): ETGVTQSPTHLIKTRGQQVTLRCSSQSGHNTVSWYQQALGQGPQFIFQYYREEENGRGNFPPRFSGLQFPNYSSELNVNALELDDSALYLCASSSPGQDARETQYFGPGTRLLVL.

This clonotype was counted a few times. The V call is TRBV30, the J call TRBJ1-1, with TRBD1 as a possible D gene (6 bases). The CDR3 extends over 11 amino acids. The germline V gene has CDR1 GTSNPN and CDR2 SVGIG (reference sequence). Trimming stripped 5 bases from V and 7 bases from J, with 11 bases between. The CDR3 region has the DNA TGTGCCTGGCGAGGGGGGGATGAAGCTTTCTTT. Translated, it gives CAWRGGDEAFF.

This clonotype was observed many times. This sequence joins TRBV19 and TRBJ2-7; unclear D gene. CDR3 size: 12 residues. Germline CDR1 is LNHDA and CDR2 is SQIVND (reference sequence). V was trimmed by 1 base and J by 5 bases, leaving 6 bases between them. CDR3 sequence (DNA): TGTGCCAGTAGTATAGCTGGGGACGAGCAGTACTTC. Translating it yields CASSIAGDEQYF.

This clonotype was seen only once. The CDR3 DNA sequence: TGTGCCAGCGGCCAGGGTTGGTCCTACGAGCAGTACTTC. Translating it yields CASGQGWSYEQYF. The chain recombines TRBV6-1 with TRBJ2-7; a possible D gene is TRBD1 (5 bases). Germline-derived CDR1 and CDR2 are MNHNS and SASEGT. V gave up 8 bases and J gave up 1 base, with 12 bases separating them. This CDR3 spans 13 amino acids.

This clonotype showed up many times. This CDR3 reads CASSVSTSRAYEQYF. The CDR3 DNA follows: TGTGCCAGCAGTGTGTCCACATCTAGGGCCTACGAGCAGTACTTC. The chain combines TRBV6-1 with TRBJ2-7; D is uncertain. Trimming took off 4 bases at V and 2 bases at J, with 15 bases between the two ends. This CDR3 spans 15 amino acids. Per germline, CDR1 MNHNS and CDR2 SASEGT.

This rearrangement joins TRBV11-2 to TRBJ2-1; 7 bases are shared with TRBD2. V was pared by 1 base and J by 8 bases, with 8 bases of the junction left unmatched. CDR3 length equals 15 residues. Germline V gene sequence: CDR1 SGHAT, CDR2 FQNNGV. In DNA form, the CDR3 reads TGTGCCAGCAGCTTAGGTGGGAGGGCTTTAGATGAGCAGTTCTTC. It translates to CASSLGGRALDEQFF.

In its sample, this clonotype was seen many times. The chain has TRBV3-1 and TRBJ1-1; D remains unclear. This CDR3 is built from 12 residues. Germline lookup yields CDR1 LGHDT and CDR2 YNNKEL (reference sequence). Trimming stripped 6 bases from V and 1 base from J, with 6 bases between. CDR3 residues: CASSHTNTEAFF. The CDR3 DNA reads as TGTGCCAGCAGTCACACGAACACTGAAGCTTTCTTT.

Worth noting for this clonotype: This may be a read error, as it is one base from a much larger clone. The rearrangement uses TRBV27 and TRBJ1-2; 9 positions agree with TRBD1. Germline V gives CDR1 MNHEY, CDR2 SMNVEV (reference sequence). There are 13 residues in the CDR3. This CDR3 is CDSSTGGHYGYTF. The CDR3 DNA follows: TGTGACAGCAGTACAGGGGGCCACTATGGCTACACCTTC.

In this sample, this clonotype turned up many times. The rearrangement uses TRBV28 and TRBJ2-1; a possible D gene is TRBD1 (6 bases). CDR3 length: 15 amino acids. Germline V gene lookup returns CDR1 MDHEN and CDR2 SYDVKM. V lost 3 bases and J 3 bases, leaving 12 bases between the germline ends. The CDR3 sequence is CASSFSGQIYNEQFF. The DNA for the CDR3 is TGTGCCAGCAGTTTCTCGGGACAAATCTACAATGAGCAGTTCTTC.

This clonotype was seen repeatedly, ten times or more. The V and J genes are TRBV7-3 and TRBJ2-7; D could derive from TRBD1 or TRBD2 (7 bases each). V dropped 5 bases and J dropped 6 bases, with 14 bases sitting between them. This CDR3 region has 13 residues. CDR1 is SGHTA, CDR2 FQGTGA, per germline. The CDR3 sequence is CASSPGGVGEQYF. In nucleotides, the CDR3 is TGTGCCAGCAGCCCAGGGGGGGTAGGCGAGCAGTACTTC.

This clonotype was counted at least ten times. This sequence joins TRBV7-2 and TRBJ1-1; TRBD1 is a possible D gene (6 bases). V was clipped by 5 bases and J by 8 bases, with 12 bases between them. The germline V gene has CDR1 SGHTA and CDR2 FQGNSA. This CDR3 contains 12 residues. For the CDR3, the DNA is TGTGCCAGCAGCCCCACAGGGCTGGAAGCTTTCTTT. Translating gives CASSPTGLEAFF.

This clonotype was detected ten times or more. The chain carries TRBV11-2 and TRBJ1-2; TRBD1 might be the D (6 bases). The V gene lost 8 bases and the J gene lost 6 bases, with 19 bases spanning the gap. Germline CDR1 is SGHAT and CDR2 is FQNNGV. CDR3 length: 14 residues. The CDR3: CASYPWGGANGYTF. The CDR3 coding sequence is TGTGCCAGCTACCCCTGGGGGGGCGCGAATGGCTACACCTTC.

This clonotype appeared many times. The rearrangement links TRBV11-2 to TRBJ2-1; 9 bases are a match to TRBD1. The CDR3 has 15 amino acids. In germline, CDR1 is SGHAT, CDR2 FQNNGV. Losses at the gene ends were 2 bases for V and 9 bases for J; bases not matched to a gene: 8. The CDR3 sequence: CASSLWGQGRTEQFF. DNA of the CDR3: TGTGCCAGCAGCTTATGGGGACAGGGTAGGACTGAGCAGTTCTTC.

Concerning this clonotype: A much larger clone is a single base away; this may be a read error. The gene calls are TRBV28 and TRBJ1-3; D might be TRBD1 (6 bases). The CDR3 sequence is 12 residues long. Germline-derived CDR1 and CDR2 are MDHEN and SYDVKM. The CDR3 here is CVTTGTGNTIYF. The CDR3 nucleotides are TGTGTCACTACAGGGACTGGAAACACCATATATTTT.

There are many counts of this clonotype. V is TRBV20-1 and J is TRBJ2-4; D remains unclear. From germline, CDR1 is DFQATT and CDR2 SNEGSKA (reference sequence). This CDR3 has 11 amino acids. CDR3 in amino acids: CSNKEKNIQYF. As DNA, the CDR3 is TGCAGCAATAAGGAGAAAAACATTCAGTACTTC.

The CDR3 loop reads CASSYAHQPQHF. CDR3 coding DNA: TGTGCCAGCAGTTACGCCCATCAGCCCCAGCATTTT. The chain uses TRBV6-7 and TRBJ1-5; D is ambiguous. TRBV6-7 has ORF status, its function being uncertain. The V and J ends lost 2 bases and 5 bases respectively, with 4 bases between them. This CDR3 spans 12 amino acids.

This chain links TRBV4-1 with TRBJ2-7; 7 bases match TRBD1. V shed 1 base and J 2 bases; nucleotides not matched to a gene: 8. Germline V gene lookup returns CDR1 MGHRA and CDR2 YSYEKL. The CDR3 contains 16 residues. The CDR3 DNA reads TGCGCCAGCAGCCAAGGTGAAGGGGGCCTGACCTACGAGCAGTACTTC. It is translated as CASSQGEGGLTYEQYF.

The chain has TRBV19 and TRBJ2-5, with D perhaps TRBD1 (5 bases). Trimming left V 0 bases short and J 4 bases short, with 9 bases between. The CDR3 covers 14 residues. Germline CDR1 is LNHDA and CDR2 is SQIVND (reference sequence). The CDR3 bases are TGTGCCAGTAGTATAGAAGGGGCCGGAGAGACCCAGTACTTC. This codes for CASSIEGAGETQYF.

V is TRBV7-3 and J is TRBJ2-2, with a weak D call TRBD2 (6 bases). With 3 bases removed from V and 2 bases from J, the gap between germline ends came to 10 bases. This CDR3 is 15 amino acids long. CDR1 and CDR2 from the germline V gene are SGHTA and FQGTGA. CDR3 coding DNA: TGTGCCAGCAGCTTGGGCGGGGCTAACACCGGGGAGCTGTTTTTT. Its translation: CASSLGGANTGELFF.

This clonotype was counted ten times or more. This chain uses TRBV28 with TRBJ2-5, with TRBD1 identical over 9 bases. The CDR3 is made up of 14 amino acids. V shed 9 bases, J shed 6 bases, and the junction held 11 bases outside the gene matches. CDR1 is MDHEN and CDR2 is SYDVKM in the germline V gene. The CDR3: CASRTGGTGKTQYF. CDR3 coding DNA: TGTGCCAGTCGTACAGGGGGCACAGGAAAGACCCAGTACTTC.

The V gene is TRBV12-5, the J gene TRBJ2-7; possible D gene TRBD1, 6 bases. The V end lost 3 bases, the J end lost 2 bases, and 17 bases lay between the germline ends. The CDR3 spans 16 residues. Germline loops: CDR1 LGHNT, CDR2 FRNRAP. The CDR3 DNA reads TGTGCTAGTGGTTTTTACGTTCCTACAGGGACCTACGAGCAGTACTTC. Translated, it gives CASGFYVPTGTYEQYF. The full variable domain, completed using reference TRBV12-5 and TRBJ2-7, is DARVTQTPRHKVTEMGQEVTMRCQPILGHNTVFWYRQTMMQGLELLAYFRNRAPLDDSGMPKDRFSAEMPDATLATLKIQPSEPRDSAVYFCASGFYVPTGTYEQYFGPGTRLTVT.